This T cell receptor (beta chain) was documented in a study of early T cells in non-severe SARS-CoV-2 infection. As for the study in general: Sequencing used unsorted whole-blood bulk RNA, so chains lack pairing.

Whole-study findings and limits: There was a bias toward anti-spike CD8 responses in VDJdb matching, which missed private and CD4 specificities.

This clonotype ranks as hyperexpanded. Its cognate antigen is unknown. Each cDNA molecule carried a unique molecular identifier. MiXCR, applied by TCRdb to the 5' RACE reads, yields one record per CDR3 protein. The sample has tens of thousands of distinct CDR3 sequences, around 10% seen once. The CDR3 contains 14 residues. V lost 5 bases to trimming and J lost 2 bases, with 11 bases between them. The germline V gene encodes CDR1 MRHNA and CDR2 SNTAGT. This TCR was sampled from an adult who was a healthcare worker with PCR-confirmed SARS-CoV-2 infection or an uninfected control (not recorded which). The chain is built from TRBV6-4 and TRBJ2-3; tentatively, D is TRBD1 or TRBD2 (5 bases each). Sequenced material: whole blood. The CDR3 here is CASSSGPHTDTQYF. The CDR3 DNA is TGTGCCAGCAGTTCGGGACCCCACACAGATACGCAGTATTTT.